What follows are 15 T cell receptor beta chains derived from one specimen sequenced in a study of cytomegalovirus exposure and HLA in healthy donors. 60 Vbeta and 13 Jbeta primers were used in PCR. The method was immunoSEQ multiplex PCR; TCRdb's version includes in-frame clones alone and lacks a portion of them. Here the sample spans over 80,000 clones, around 74% being singletons. Sequenced material: PBMCs. The receptors originated from a female donor in good health and CMV-seropositive.

As for this clone: Germline is not matched at one junction end, which may reflect a read error. CDR3 DNA: TGCGCCAGCCTCGGTCTCCGGGGGAGAGGGGTAGCTTTCTTT. This translates into CASLGLRGRGVAFF. The V call is TRBV2, the J call TRBJ1-1; possibly TRBD1 for D (5 bases). The CDR3 loop spans 14 amino acids. Looked up from germline, CDR1 is SNHLY and CDR2 is FYNNEI.

This sequence joins TRBV21-1 and TRBJ1-5. TRBV21-1 counts as a pseudogene. The CDR3 length is 16 residues. CDR3 loop: CASSSAVSGGNQPQHF. CDR3 nucleotides: TGTGCCAGCAGCAGTGCGGTGTCGGGTGGAAATCAGCCCCAGCATTTT.

The rearrangement joins TRBV11-2 to TRBJ2-1, with D tentatively TRBD2 (7 bases). Between the trimmed V and J ends, which lost 1 base and 8 bases, there was a span of 18 bases. Germline assignment: CDR1 SGHAT and CDR2 FQNNGV. The CDR3 totals 16 residues. The CDR3 nucleotides read TGTGCCAGCAGCTTAGTGGGGGGGCTCGGGGAATATGAGCAGTTCTTC. Protein: CASSLVGGLGEYEQFF. The whole variable domain, filled in from reference TRBV11-2 and TRBJ2-1, reads EAGVAQSPRYKIIEKRQSVAFWCNPISGHATLYWYQQILGQGPKLLIQFQNNGVVDDSQLPKDRFSAERLKGVDSTLKIQPAKLEDSAVYLCASSLVGGLGEYEQFFGPGTRLTVL.

The chain employs TRBV27 and TRBJ2-7; possibly TRBD2 for D (6 bases). The CDR3 has 15 residues. Germline CDR1 and CDR2: MNHEY and SMNVEV (reference sequence). V shed 8 bases and J shed 2 bases, with 19 bases lying between them. The CDR3 is CASGNRGTYAYEQYF. The CDR3 DNA follows: TGTGCCAGCGGAAATCGGGGGACTTACGCCTACGAGCAGTACTTC.

The V and J genes are TRBV5-1 and TRBJ2-7; 7 positions agree with TRBD2. The germline V gene encodes CDR1 SGHRS and CDR2 YFSETQ. The CDR3 runs 13 residues. J lost 2 bases, V lost 5 bases, and 4 bases had no gene match. The CDR3 reads CASRWGGAYEQYF. The DNA of the CDR3 is TGCGCCAGCAGGTGGGGGGGAGCCTACGAGCAGTACTTC.

The chain joins TRBV18 to TRBJ2-3, with D perhaps matching TRBD1 or TRBD2 (5 bases each). CDR3 length equals 15 residues. Per germline, CDR1 KGHSH and CDR2 LQKENI. V was clipped by 7 bases and J by 1 base, with 15 bases between them. The CDR3 nucleotides are TGTGCCAGCTTACCGGGGCACACTGGCACAGATACGCAGTATTTT. Translated: CASLPGHTGTDTQYF.

This chain uses TRBV5-4 with TRBJ2-5, with a tentative D call TRBD1 (6 bases). Trimming took 4 bases from V and 0 from J, leaving 13 bases between them. CDR3 length equals 15 residues. Germline assignment: CDR1 SGHNT and CDR2 YYREEE (reference sequence). The CDR3 is CASSEDSGYQETQYF. The CDR3 bases are TGTGCCAGCAGCGAGGACAGCGGATACCAAGAGACCCAGTACTTC.

The rearrangement links TRBV18 to TRBJ1-6; weak D call: TRBD1 (6 bases). The CDR3 consists of 16 residues. Germline V lookup: CDR1 KGHSH, CDR2 LQKENI. V lost 3 bases and J 10 bases, leaving 19 bases between the germline ends. The CDR3 spells CASSPQKGGGGSPLHF. The CDR3 DNA reads TGTGCCAGCTCACCCCAAAAGGGAGGGGGGGGATCACCCCTCCACTTT.

V is TRBV5-1 and J is TRBJ2-4; D perhaps matches TRBD2 (7 bases). This CDR3 region has 14 residues. The germline CDR1 and CDR2 sequences are SGHRS and YFSETQ. With 2 bases removed from V and 9 bases from J, the gap between germline ends came to 15 bases. The CDR3 nucleotides read TGCGCCAGCAGCTTAGGCCCAGGGGAGGGCATTCAGTACTTC. Its protein is CASSLGPGEGIQYF.

The V call is TRBV19, the J call TRBJ2-5; D perhaps matches TRBD2 (5 bases). Trimming shortened V by 1 base and J by 6 bases, and 9 bases separated the two germline ends. This CDR3 region has 13 residues. Looked up from germline, CDR1 is LNHDA and CDR2 is SQIVND (reference sequence). The CDR3 loop reads CASSIVEGKTQYF. The CDR3 bases are TGTGCCAGTAGTATAGTTGAGGGCAAGACCCAGTACTTC.

V and J are TRBV10-3 and TRBJ2-3; TRBD1 matches 8 bases. Unmatched junction bases numbered 11, after V lost 10 bases and J lost 2 bases. This CDR3 has 15 residues. The germline gives CDR1 ENHRY, CDR2 SYGVKD. The CDR3 coding sequence is TGTGCCAGCACCGGGACAGGAGGATTCACAGATACGCAGTATTTT. Translation gives CASTGTGGFTDTQYF.

This clone was found a few times. The chain couples TRBV2 to TRBJ1-5; D may be TRBD1 (6 bases). Per the germline V gene, CDR1 is SNHLY and CDR2 is FYNNEI. The CDR3 runs 16 residues. The V end was cut by 6 bases, the J end by 4 bases, with 19 bases between. CDR3 sequence reads: CASSLKDRGKNQPQHF. For the CDR3, the DNA is TGTGCCAGCAGCCTGAAGGACAGAGGGAAAAATCAGCCCCAGCATTTT.

Only a few counts were recorded for this clone. V usage is TRBV7-9 and J usage is TRBJ1-6; a weak D match, TRBD1 (6 bases). Trimming cost V 3 bases and J 7 bases, with 22 bases left between them. Germline V lookup: CDR1 SEHNR, CDR2 FQNEAQ (reference sequence). The CDR3 has 18 amino acids. CDR3 sequence reads: CASSLGGRVGQNNSPLHF. In nucleotides, the CDR3 is TGTGCCAGCAGCTTGGGGGGGAGGGTAGGACAGAACAATTCACCCCTCCACTTT.

This chain connects TRBV6-9 to TRBJ1-5; TRBD1 matches 7 bases. The CDR3 sequence is 11 residues long. Germline CDR1 and CDR2: MNHGY and SVAAGI. In DNA, the CDR3 is TGTGTCACAGGGGACTATCAGCCCCAGCATTTT. It encodes CVTGDYQPQHF.

The chain combines TRBV12-2 with TRBJ1-5; the table gives TRBD1 as D, unverified against the DNA. TRBV12-2 is assigned pseudogene status. The CDR3 loop spans 17 amino acids. The CDR3 bases are TGTGCAAGTCGCTTAAAGGACAGCAATCAGCGGAGGCAGCCCCAGCATTTT. It is translated as CASRLKDSNQRRQPQHF.